The entry that follows covers one TCR beta chain sequence. The authors' processing: The authors estimated nucleated cell counts from reference gene primer amplification. Some clones are missing from TCRdb's copy, which holds only in-frame ones; the method was immunoSEQ multiplex PCR. Clone size and the V and J calls come from that table; the DNA yielded D and trimming. Among a few hundred thousand clones listed, around nine tenths were seen once. This sample is part of a study of blood T cell repertoires in COVID-19. Study overall: PBMCs, B-cell-depleted T cells, or T cells were the source of the cDNA or gDNA that made up the material.

The receptor comes from a man between 18 and 35 years old with COVID-19, enrolled during active disease. Specimen: peripheral blood.

CDR3 residues: CASSLGQGSRDTEAFF. CDR3 sequence (DNA): TGTGCCAGCAGCTTGGGACAGGGGAGTAGGGACACTGAAGCTTTCTTT. The gene calls are TRBV11-2 and TRBJ1-1; 10 nucleotides line up with TRBD1. V lost 3 bases to trimming and J lost 3 bases; unmatched junction nucleotides: 7. This CDR3 has 16 amino acids. Germline CDR1 is SGHAT and CDR2 is FQNNGV.